Following are 27 T cell receptor beta chains from one sample sequenced in a study of CD8 T cells in ankylosing spondylitis. TCRdb re-derived calls from the 5' RACE reads in MiXCR, one entry per CDR3 protein. The sample has 150,000 to 200,000 distinct CDR3 sequences, 25% to 35% seen once; the top ten hold approximately 5.9%. Source material: synovial fluid, either unsorted or a sorted T cell fraction (not recorded which). The receptor source for this set is a male donor with ankylosing spondylitis.

This clonotype was detected many times. V usage is TRBV14 and J usage is TRBJ1-6; 10 bases agree with TRBD1. Germline CDR1 is SGHDN and CDR2 is FVKESK. V gave up 4 bases and J gave up 5 bases; unmatched junction bases: 5. CDR3 length equals 16 residues. The CDR3 bases are TGTGCCAGCAGCCCCTGGACAGGGGGAGATAATTCACCCCTCCACTTT. Protein sequence: CASSPWTGGDNSPLHF.

This clonotype has ten or more counts. The chain employs TRBV7-2 and TRBJ2-1; possibly TRBD1 for D (5 bases). V dropped 6 bases and J dropped 2 bases, with 14 bases sitting between them. The CDR3 length is 15 residues. Germline values: CDR1 SGHTA, CDR2 FQGNSA. CDR3 protein: CASRQDRGAYNEQFF. In nucleotides, the CDR3 is TGTGCCAGCAGGCAAGACAGAGGAGCCTACAATGAGCAGTTCTTC.

This clonotype showed up just a few times. The rearrangement uses TRBV7-2 and TRBJ2-1; 8 bases fit TRBD2. V was clipped by 5 bases and J by 6 bases; unmatched bases: 12. Germline loops: CDR1 SGHTA, CDR2 FQGNSA. This CDR3 has 16 amino acids. CDR3 DNA sequence: TGTGCCAGCAGCCGACTAGCGATGGGGGGGCGCAATGAGCAGTTCTTC. Translation: CASSRLAMGGRNEQFF.

The rearrangement joins TRBV6-1 to TRBJ2-1, with 9 bases that match TRBD1. The trim removed 6 bases at V and 1 base at J, leaving 7 bases unmatched. The CDR3 covers 16 residues. The germline V gene encodes CDR1 MNHNS and CDR2 SASEGT. DNA of the CDR3: TGTGCCAGCAGGAGGGACAGGGTGGGTTCCTACAATGAGCAGTTCTTC. It codes for CASRRDRVGSYNEQFF.

Here the CDR3 reads CASRRTGLNTGELFF. CDR3 DNA sequence: TGTGCCAGCAGGCGGACAGGCCTGAACACCGGGGAGCTGTTTTTT. The J gene is TRBJ2-2, the V gene TRBV6-2 or TRBV6-3, with TRBD1 matching 7 bases. Germline V lookup: CDR1 MNHEY, CDR2 SVGEGT. V was clipped by 6 bases and J by 1 base; unmatched bases: 5. CDR3 length equals 15 residues.

The rearrangement uses TRBV2 and TRBJ1-1; D might be TRBD1 (5 bases). V shed 4 bases and J shed 5 bases, with 11 bases lying between them. This CDR3 comprises 13 residues. The germline V gene encodes CDR1 SNHLY and CDR2 FYNNEI. CDR3 DNA: TGTGCCAGCAGTGGGCGGGGCGCGACTGAAGCTTTCTTT. Its translation: CASSGRGATEAFF.

The rearrangement links TRBV5-1 to TRBJ2-7, with TRBD1 matching over 9 bases. CDR1 SGHRS and CDR2 YFSETQ come from the germline V gene. V was clipped by 4 bases and J by 2 bases; unmatched bases: 7. The CDR3 is made up of 15 amino acids. The CDR3 coding sequence is TGCGCCAGCAGCGACCGGGACAGGGACGCCTACGAGCAGTACTTC. It codes for CASSDRDRDAYEQYF. The whole variable domain, remainder taken from reference TRBV5-1 and TRBJ2-7, is KAGVTQTPRYLIKTRGQQVTLSCSPISGHRSVSWYQQTPGQGLQFLFEYFSETQRNKGNFPGRFSGRQFSNSRSEMNVSTLELGDSALYLCASSDRDRDAYEQYFGPGTRLTVT.

The chain carries TRBV20-1 and TRBJ1-1; D is ambiguous. Germline assignment: CDR1 DFQATT and CDR2 SNEGSKA (reference sequence). Trimming left V 0 bases short and J 1 base short, with 6 bases between. The CDR3 runs 13 residues. Here the CDR3 reads CSARDGANTEAFF. CDR3 DNA sequence: TGCAGTGCTAGAGATGGAGCGAACACTGAAGCTTTCTTT.

The gene calls are TRBV11-1 and TRBJ2-1; the D gene is possibly TRBD1 (5 bases). CDR1 is SGHAT and CDR2 is FQDESV in the germline V gene (reference sequence). This CDR3 region has 18 residues. V lost 1 base, J lost 1 base, and 17 bases lay in between. CDR3 nucleotides: TGTGCCAGCAGCTTAGTGCTGTCCAGGGATGAGTCCTACAATGAGCAGTTCTTC. Translated, it gives CASSLVLSRDESYNEQFF.

V is TRBV3-1 and J is TRBJ2-1; the D is unclear. Germline V gene sequence: CDR1 LGHDT, CDR2 YNNKEL (reference sequence). The CDR3 is 15 amino acids. V lost 3 bases and J lost 2, with 11 bases in between. CDR3 nucleotides: TGTGCCAGCAGCCAGGGGATCCCTACCTACAATGAGCAGTTCTTC. The encoded protein is CASSQGIPTYNEQFF.

This clonotype is a singleton in its sample. This rearrangement joins TRBV24-1 to TRBJ1-5; perhaps TRBD1 as D (5 bases). With 4 bases removed from V and 2 bases from J, the gap between germline ends came to 17 bases. Germline V CDR1 and CDR2: KGHDR, SFDVKD. The CDR3 totals 17 residues. Here the CDR3 reads CATSESGMGRGNQPQHF. CDR3 nucleotides: TGTGCCACCAGTGAGTCCGGGATGGGGCGGGGCAATCAGCCCCAGCATTTT.

The table lists this clonotype with a few counts. The chain carries TRBV20-1 and TRBJ1-1, with 7 nucleotides matching TRBD1. The CDR3 has 15 residues. The germline CDR1 and CDR2 sequences are DFQATT and SNEGSKA (reference sequence). V dropped 2 bases and J dropped 4; count of bases not matched to a gene: 10. The CDR3 is CSARRPDREGTEAFF. The CDR3 bases are TGCAGTGCTAGACGACCCGACAGGGAAGGCACTGAAGCTTTCTTT.

The rearrangement links TRBV4-3 to TRBJ2-2; TRBD2 agrees at 11 bases. The CDR3 has 15 amino acids. V was pared by 6 bases and J by 5 bases, with 5 bases of the junction left unmatched. Germline lookup yields CDR1 LGHNA and CDR2 YSLEER. The CDR3 DNA follows: TGCGCCAGCAGGAAACTAGCGGGAGTAACCGGGGAGCTGTTTTTT. It translates to CASRKLAGVTGELFF.

Only a few counts were recorded for this clonotype. The genes are TRBV30 and TRBJ1-6, with D possibly matching TRBD1 (6 bases). Trimming removed 3 bases from V and 8 bases from J, with 14 bases in between. Germline assignment: CDR1 GTSNPN and CDR2 SVGIG (reference sequence). This CDR3 region has 14 residues. CDR3 sequence reads: CAWRGGAGYSPLHF. The CDR3 region has the DNA TGTGCCTGGAGGGGGGGGGCCGGATATTCACCCCTCCACTTT.

The chain uses TRBV18 and TRBJ2-5, with 12 nucleotides matching TRBD2. J gave up 2 bases and V 6 bases, and 10 bases lay outside the gene matches. CDR1 is KGHSH, CDR2 LQKENI, per germline. The CDR3 has 17 amino acids. This chain's CDR3 is CASSDAILAGGQETQYF. The CDR3 DNA sequence: TGTGCCAGCTCCGACGCCATACTAGCGGGAGGACAAGAGACCCAGTACTTC.

This chain joins TRBV21-1 and TRBJ1-2. TRBV21-1 is a known pseudogene. CDR3 length: 13 residues. The DNA of the CDR3 is TGTGCCAGCCCAGAGGTTGAGGGCCATGGCTACACCTTC. Protein sequence: CASPEVEGHGYTF.

This sequence joins TRBV7-2 and TRBJ2-5; 8 bases map to TRBD2. The V segment lost 5 bases and the J segment 7 bases; nucleotides outside the gene matches: 9. The CDR3 runs 14 residues. The V gene's germline CDR1 is SGHTA and CDR2 FQGNSA. The CDR3 loop is CASSPPGLEVTQYF. The CDR3 nucleotides are TGTGCCAGCAGCCCCCCGGGACTAGAAGTGACCCAGTACTTC. The full variable domain, in which reference TRBV7-2 and TRBJ2-5 provide the parts outside the CDR3, is GAGVSQSPSNKVTEKGKDVELRCDPISGHTALYWYRQSLGQGLEFLIYFQGNSAPDKSGLPSDRFSAERTGGSVSTLTIQRTQQEDSAVYLCASSPPGLEVTQYFGPGTRLLVL.

This clonotype was counted a few times. This chain connects TRBV7-9 to TRBJ2-1; possibly TRBD1 for D (5 bases). CDR1 is SEHNR, CDR2 FQNEAQ, per germline (reference sequence). The V end was cut by 3 bases, the J end by 9 bases, with 12 bases between. CDR3 length equals 13 residues. The CDR3 DNA is TGTGCCAGCAGCTTCTCCACCCAGGGTGAGCAGTTCTTC. Protein product: CASSFSTQGEQFF.

This clonotype was recorded at least ten times. This chain uses TRBV7-2 with TRBJ1-5; D is possibly TRBD1 (5 bases). Germline V gives CDR1 SGHTA, CDR2 FQGNSA. The CDR3 totals 15 residues. V dropped 5 bases and J dropped 1 base, with 12 bases sitting between them. CDR3 residues: CASSTFQGSNQPQHF. In nucleotides, the CDR3 is TGTGCCAGCAGCACCTTTCAGGGCAGCAATCAGCCCCAGCATTTT.

The chain uses TRBV5-4 and TRBJ2-7, with 7 nucleotides matching TRBD1. CDR3 size: 16 residues. Germline values: CDR1 SGHNT, CDR2 YYREEE (reference sequence). Germline trimming cut 4 bases from V and 1 base from J; bases unmatched to any gene: 11. The CDR3 loop reads CASSHGSGTDSYEQYF. The CDR3 bases are TGTGCCAGCAGCCATGGTTCCGGGACAGATTCCTACGAGCAGTACTTC.

This clonotype was counted between two and nine times. The J gene is TRBJ2-5, the V gene TRBV5-1; D may be TRBD2 (5 bases). V lost 5 bases to trimming and J lost 4 bases, with 15 bases between them. The germline V gene encodes CDR1 SGHRS and CDR2 YFSETQ. This CDR3 is 14 amino acids long. CDR3 loop: CASSEGWNVETQYF. In DNA form, the CDR3 reads TGCGCCAGCAGTGAGGGATGGAACGTAGAGACCCAGTACTTC.

V gene TRBV5-6 combines with J gene TRBJ1-2, with TRBD1 matching over 7 bases. Germline loops: CDR1 SGHDT, CDR2 YYEEEE. V was clipped by 1 base and J by 5 bases; unmatched bases: 5. The CDR3 is 14 residues long. For the CDR3, the DNA is TGTGCCAGCAGCTTGAGAGGGGGCGAGTATGGCTACACCTTC. Translated: CASSLRGGEYGYTF.

V usage is TRBV5-1 and J usage is TRBJ2-2, with D unresolved. Trimming removed 2 bases at V and 4 bases at J, with 9 bases between. This CDR3 is 14 amino acids long. The germline gives CDR1 SGHRS, CDR2 YFSETQ. The CDR3 DNA reads as TGCGCCAGCAGCTTACTCCCGGCCACCGGGGAGCTGTTTTTT. This encodes CASSLLPATGELFF.

This clonotype showed up just a few times. The rearrangement links TRBV6-4 to TRBJ2-7; 10 nucleotides align to TRBD1. CDR1 and CDR2 from the germline V gene are MRHNA and SNTAGT. V gave up 7 bases and J gave up 7 bases; unmatched junction bases: 13. This CDR3 is 15 amino acids long. The CDR3 is CASMVRTGGSGEQYF. The DNA for the CDR3 is TGTGCCAGCATGGTACGGACAGGGGGTTCGGGTGAGCAGTACTTC.

J is TRBJ2-1 and V is TRBV5-5; 11 positions agree with TRBD2. CDR1 SGHKS and CDR2 YYEKEE come from the germline V gene (reference sequence). V was pared by 4 bases and J by 4 bases, with 7 bases of the junction left unmatched. CDR3 length: 16 amino acids. CDR3 sequence reads: CASSPAGTSGYNEQFF. In DNA, the CDR3 is TGTGCCAGCAGCCCGGCCGGGACTAGCGGTTACAATGAGCAGTTCTTC. The whole variable domain, filled in from reference TRBV5-5 and TRBJ2-1, reads DAGVTQSPTHLIKTRGQQVTLRCSPISGHKSVSWYQQVLGQGPQFIFQYYEKEERGRGNFPDRFSARQFPNYSSELNVNALLLGDSALYLCASSPAGTSGYNEQFFGPGTRLTVL.

This sequence joins TRBV12-3 or TRBV12-4 and TRBJ2-5, with 8 positions matching TRBD2. The V and J ends lost 6 bases and 4 bases, in that order; junction bases with no gene match: 4. The CDR3 contains 13 residues. The CDR3 region has the DNA TGTGCCAGCAGCCCTCGGGAGGGAGAGACCCAGTACTTC. This encodes CASSPREGETQYF.

At least ten counts were recorded for this clonotype. J is TRBJ2-1 and V is TRBV6-2 or TRBV6-3, with no clear D. CDR3 length: 12 amino acids. Trimming removed 8 bases at V and 4 bases at J, with 9 bases between. Germline V gene lookup returns CDR1 MNHEY and CDR2 SVGEGT. The CDR3 coding sequence is TGTGCCAGCCTCGACCTTTACAATGAGCAGTTCTTC. It translates to CASLDLYNEQFF.